This record looks at one T cell receptor (beta chain) sequence and its context. Germline V gives CDR1 SGHTA, CDR2 FQGNSA. The V and J ends lost 4 bases and 4 bases respectively, with 13 bases between them. The CDR3 extends over 14 amino acids. It was with a sample-barcoded 5' primer and a J-beta primer mix that a second PCR of roughly 6 to 12 cycles was run. One entry per CDR3 protein results from TCRdb running MiXCR on the 5' RACE reads. The sample records about 1.5 million distinct CDR3 sequences, approximately 43% being singletons. The data derive from a study of blood T cells in healthy people across ages.

The sequenced sample was blood. The chain carries TRBV7-2 and TRBJ1-1; maybe TRBD1 (5 bases). This TCR was sampled from a woman younger than 30 in good health. The CDR3 spells CASSSAGLATEAFF. The DNA for the CDR3 is TGTGCCAGCAGCTCGGCAGGGTTGGCCACTGAAGCTTTCTTT.